These T cell receptor beta chains were read from a single sample in a study of spatial heterogeneity in lung cancer. In TCRdb, the 5' RACE reads were re-called with MiXCR into one record per CDR3 protein. The sample lists 10,000 to 15,000 distinct CDR3 sequences, around 5% seen once, with 36% in the top ten. Material: lung tumor tissue, obtained at surgery. These receptors all come from a male donor with early-stage non-small cell lung cancer. Both conserved end residues are part of each CDR3. A D gene is named only where the DNA matches it firmly. Clone size is shown for a subset of rows, as once, few, many or a class of expanded clone.

j_call	clone_size	d_call	v_call	cdr3_aa	cdr3_nt
TRBJ2-2	many	NA	TRBV14	CASSHQGPPGELFF	TGTGCCAGCAGCCACCAGGGGCCCCCCGGGGAGCTGTTTTTT
TRBJ2-5	many	NA	TRBV18	CASSPQGETQYF	TGTGCCAGCTCACCACAGGGGGAGACCCAGTACTTC
TRBJ1-1	medium-sized	NA	TRBV5-1	CASSLDAGLNTEAFF	TGCGCCAGCAGCTTGGATGCGGGGCTAAACACTGAAGCTTTCTTT
TRBJ2-5	NA	NA	TRBV27	CASRGHNQETQYF	TGTGCCAGCAGGGGACATAACCAAGAGACCCAGTACTTC
TRBJ1-5	many	TRBD1	TRBV12-3/TRBV12-4	CASSSLGQGGNQPQHF	TGTGCCAGCAGTTCACTCGGACAGGGGGGCAATCAGCCCCAGCATTTT
TRBJ1-2	NA	NA	TRBV7-3	CASSLNGGNYGYTF	TGTGCCAGCAGCTTAAACGGCGGGAACTATGGCTACACCTTC
TRBJ2-1	many	NA	TRBV7-3	CASSLLGGEQFF	TGTGCCAGCAGCTTACTAGGAGGCGAGCAGTTCTTC
TRBJ2-3	many	NA	TRBV9	CASSASDTQYF	TGTGCCAGCAGCGCGTCAGATACGCAGTATTTT
TRBJ2-7	many	TRBD1	TRBV7-9	CASSRTGQGAYEQYF	TGTGCCAGCAGCAGGACGGGACAGGGGGCCTACGAGCAGTACTTC
TRBJ1-4	many	TRBD1	TRBV4-2	CASSLGQGAPDEKLFF	TGTGCCAGCAGCCTTGGACAGGGGGCGCCTGATGAAAAACTGTTTTTT
TRBJ2-1	many	TRBD2	TRBV7-9	CASSFRGAGGENEQFF	TGTGCCAGCAGCTTCCGGGGAGCGGGGGGTGAGAATGAGCAGTTCTTC
TRBJ2-2	few	NA	TRBV30	CAWSGQREEELFF	TGTGCCTGGAGTGGACAGCGCGAAGAGGAGCTGTTTTTT
TRBJ2-3	many	TRBD2	TRBV6-2/TRBV6-3	CASSYIRLAGTDTQYF	TGTGCCAGCAGTTATATCCGACTAGCGGGCACAGATACGCAGTATTTT
TRBJ1-6	many	NA	TRBV20-1	CSAPYGGGSPLHF	TGCAGTGCCCCTTATGGGGGGGGTTCACCCCTCCACTTT
TRBJ2-3	many	NA	TRBV29-1	CSVAGRVLPGEVTDTQYF	TGCAGCGTTGCGGGAAGGGTCCTTCCCGGAGAAGTGACAGATACGCAGTATTTT
TRBJ1-2	many	NA	TRBV10-3	CAISETANYGYTF	TGTGCCATCAGTGAGACGGCTAACTATGGCTACACCTTC
TRBJ1-1	many	NA	TRBV4-3	CASSQELVRGRGTEAFF	TGCGCCAGCAGCCAAGAGTTAGTGCGGGGGCGCGGAACTGAAGCTTTCTTT
TRBJ1-1	many	TRBD1	TRBV20-1	CSARGPPRVTGVGIVNTEAFF	TGCAGTGCTAGAGGCCCCCCCAGGGTGACAGGGGTAGGGATTGTGAACACTGAAGCTTTCTTT
TRBJ1-2	few	NA	TRBV30	CAWSPTENYGYTF	TGTGCCTGGAGTCCGACAGAGAACTATGGCTACACCTTC
TRBJ2-3	few	NA	TRBV7-2	CASSFPPPLDTQYF	TGTGCCAGCAGCTTCCCCCCCCCTCTAGATACGCAGTATTTT
TRBJ2-1	many	TRBD2	TRBV20-1	CSTPGTSSNNEQFF	TGCAGTACTCCCGGGACTAGCAGCAACAATGAGCAGTTCTTC
TRBJ2-3	NA	TRBD1	TRBV7-2	CAGSIARTGSTDTQYF	TGTGCCGGCAGCATTGCCAGGACAGGTAGCACAGATACGCAGTATTTT
TRBJ1-1	many	NA	TRBV6-5	CASSPRRRRLDTEAFF	TGTGCCAGCAGTCCTCGTCGAAGGCGTTTGGACACTGAAGCTTTCTTT
TRBJ1-5	many	NA	TRBV7-2	CASSLEQGLNQPQHF	TGTGCCAGCAGCTTAGAACAGGGATTGAATCAGCCCCAGCATTTT
TRBJ2-5	medium-sized	NA	TRBV20-1	CSARVVSGAETQYF	TGCAGTGCTAGAGTCGTGTCAGGGGCTGAGACCCAGTACTTC
TRBJ2-1	many	NA	TRBV24-1	CATSDSLNGRYNEQFF	TGTGCCACCAGTGATTCCTTAAACGGTCGCTACAATGAGCAGTTCTTC
TRBJ1-6	few	NA	TRBV7-2	CASSLAWDLNSPLHF	TGTGCCAGCAGCTTAGCCTGGGACCTAAATTCACCCCTCCACTTT
TRBJ2-1	many	NA	TRBV6-6	CASSYSGNPWDEQFF	TGTGCCAGCAGTTACTCTGGGAATCCCTGGGATGAGCAGTTCTTC
TRBJ1-5	many	NA	TRBV7-6	CASSLGRWQPQHF	TGTGCCAGCAGCCTAGGAAGGTGGCAGCCCCAGCATTTT
TRBJ2-1	many	TRBD2	TRBV11-2	CASSLGGTIPTEQFF	TGTGCCAGCAGCTTAGGAGGGACTATACCTACTGAGCAGTTCTTC
TRBJ1-5	many	NA	TRBV7-9	CATSTVGNQPQHF	TGTGCCACCAGTACCGTTGGCAATCAGCCCCAGCATTTT
TRBJ1-1	many	NA	TRBV6-5	CASSNAGWTEAFF	TGTGCCAGCAGCAACGCAGGGTGGACTGAAGCTTTCTTT
TRBJ2-2	many	TRBD2	TRBV7-3	CASSLAGGPTNTGELFF	TGTGCCAGCAGCCTAGCGGGGGGCCCAACGAACACCGGGGAGCTGTTTTTT
TRBJ2-3	many	TRBD2	TRBV10-3	CAIRGTSPSDTQYF	TGTGCCATCAGGGGGACTAGCCCCTCAGATACGCAGTATTTT
TRBJ2-3	many	NA	TRBV29-1	CSVEGGPFSGDTQYF	TGCAGCGTTGAAGGGGGGCCTTTTTCCGGGGATACGCAGTATTTT
TRBJ1-2	many	NA	TRBV19	CASSIKVARGGYTF	TGTGCCAGTAGTATAAAGGTAGCCCGTGGTGGCTACACCTTC
TRBJ2-1	few	NA	TRBV7-6	CASSSRVYNEQFF	TGTGCCAGCAGCTCCCGCGTATACAATGAGCAGTTCTTC
TRBJ2-3	few	NA	TRBV7-8	CASSFLYTDTQYF	TGTGCCAGCAGCTTCCTATACACAGATACGCAGTATTTT
TRBJ1-5	many	NA	TRBV27	CASSPLGANQPQHF	TGTGCCAGCAGCCCCCTGGGGGCCAATCAGCCCCAGCATTTT
TRBJ2-1	medium-sized	TRBD2	TRBV27	CASSPGGGPSSYNEQFF	TGTGCCAGCAGCCCGGGGGGGGGGCCCTCCTCCTACAATGAGCAGTTCTTC